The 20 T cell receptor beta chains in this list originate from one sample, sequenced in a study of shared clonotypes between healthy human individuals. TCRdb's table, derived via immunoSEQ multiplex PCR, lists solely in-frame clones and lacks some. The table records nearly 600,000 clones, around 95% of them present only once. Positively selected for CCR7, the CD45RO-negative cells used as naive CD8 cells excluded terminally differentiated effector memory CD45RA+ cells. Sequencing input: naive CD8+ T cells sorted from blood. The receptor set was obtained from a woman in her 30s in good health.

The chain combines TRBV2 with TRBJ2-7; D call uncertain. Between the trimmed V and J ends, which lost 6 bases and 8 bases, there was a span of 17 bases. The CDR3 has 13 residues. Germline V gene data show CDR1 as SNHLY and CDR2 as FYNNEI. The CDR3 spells CASRGTAAEKQYF. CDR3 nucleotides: TGTGCCAGCAGGGGAACGGCCGCCGAAAAGCAGTACTTC.

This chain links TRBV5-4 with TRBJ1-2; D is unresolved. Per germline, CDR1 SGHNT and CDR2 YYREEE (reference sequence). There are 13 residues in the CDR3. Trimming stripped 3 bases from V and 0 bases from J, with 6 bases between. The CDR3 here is CASSYETNYGYTF. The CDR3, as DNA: TGTGCCAGCAGCTATGAGACTAACTATGGCTACACCTTC.

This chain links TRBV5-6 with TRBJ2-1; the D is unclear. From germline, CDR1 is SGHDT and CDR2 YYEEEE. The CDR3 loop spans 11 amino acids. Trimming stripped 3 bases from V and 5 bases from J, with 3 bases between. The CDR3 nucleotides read TGTGCCAGCAGCTCGAACAATGAGCAGTTCTTC. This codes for CASSSNNEQFF.

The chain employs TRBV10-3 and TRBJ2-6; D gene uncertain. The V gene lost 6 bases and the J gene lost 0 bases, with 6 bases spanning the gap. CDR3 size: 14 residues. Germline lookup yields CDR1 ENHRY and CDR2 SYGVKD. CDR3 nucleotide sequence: TGTGCCATCAGCGACCACTCTGGGGCCAACGTCCTGACTTTC. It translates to CAISDHSGANVLTF.

The CDR3 region is CASSIKQGGETQYF. CDR3 coding DNA: TGTGCCAGCAGCATAAAACAGGGGGGAGAGACCCAGTACTTC. The chain combines TRBV5-6 with TRBJ2-5, with 8 bases that match TRBD1. The V and J ends lost 4 bases and 4 bases, in that order; junction bases with no gene match: 6. The germline CDR1 and CDR2 sequences are SGHDT and YYEEEE. CDR3 length: 14 residues.

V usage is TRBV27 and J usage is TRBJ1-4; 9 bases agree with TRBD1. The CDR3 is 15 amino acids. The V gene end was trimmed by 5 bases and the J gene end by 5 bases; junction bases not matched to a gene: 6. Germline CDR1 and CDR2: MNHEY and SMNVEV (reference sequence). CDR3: CASSPGTGINEKLFF. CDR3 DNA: TGTGCCAGCAGTCCTGGGACAGGGATAAATGAAAAACTGTTTTTT.

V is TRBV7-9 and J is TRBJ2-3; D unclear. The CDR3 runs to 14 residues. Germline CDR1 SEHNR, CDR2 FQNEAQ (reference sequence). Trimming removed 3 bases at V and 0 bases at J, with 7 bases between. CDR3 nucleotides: TGTGCCAGCAGCTTTCCGCAGAGCACAGATACGCAGTATTTT. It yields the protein CASSFPQSTDTQYF.

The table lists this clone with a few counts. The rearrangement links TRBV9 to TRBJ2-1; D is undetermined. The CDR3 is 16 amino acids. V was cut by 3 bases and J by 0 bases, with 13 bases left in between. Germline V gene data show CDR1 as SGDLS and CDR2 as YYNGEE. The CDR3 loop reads CASSAWELGSYNEQFF. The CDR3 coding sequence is TGTGCCAGCAGCGCGTGGGAATTGGGCTCCTACAATGAGCAGTTCTTC.

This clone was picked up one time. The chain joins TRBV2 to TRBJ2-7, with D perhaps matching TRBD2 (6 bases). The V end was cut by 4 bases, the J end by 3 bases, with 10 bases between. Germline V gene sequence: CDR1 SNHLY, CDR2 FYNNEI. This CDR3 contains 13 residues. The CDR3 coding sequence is TGTGCCAGCAGTGTTAGCGGTAGCTACGAGCAGTACTTC. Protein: CASSVSGSYEQYF.

The CDR3 nucleotides read TGCAGCGTTACTAGTGAAGCCCAGTACTTC. Amino acids: CSVTSEAQYF. J is TRBJ2-5 and V is TRBV29-1, with D perhaps matching TRBD2 (5 bases). The CDR3 is made up of 10 amino acids. V was cut by 5 bases and J by 9 bases, with 10 bases left in between. Per germline, CDR1 SQVTM and CDR2 ANQGSEA.

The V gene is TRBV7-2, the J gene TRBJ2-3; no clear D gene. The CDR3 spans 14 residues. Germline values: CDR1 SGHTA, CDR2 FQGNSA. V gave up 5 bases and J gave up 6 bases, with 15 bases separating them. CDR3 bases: TGTGCCAGCAGCCGACGATGGGTTGGGGATACGCAGTATTTT. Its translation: CASSRRWVGDTQYF.

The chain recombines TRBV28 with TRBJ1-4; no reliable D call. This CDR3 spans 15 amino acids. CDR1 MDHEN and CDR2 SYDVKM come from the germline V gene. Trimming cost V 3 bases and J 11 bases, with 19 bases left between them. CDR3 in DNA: TGTGCCAGCAGTTTCCGGGGTAGTAGTAAGGACAAACTGTTTTTT. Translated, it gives CASSFRGSSKDKLFF. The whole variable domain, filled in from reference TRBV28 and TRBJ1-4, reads DVKVTQSSRYLVKRTGEKVFLECVQDMDHENMFWYRQDPGLGLRLIYFSYDVKMKEKGDIPEGYSVSREKKERFSLILESASTNQTSMYLCASSFRGSSKDKLFFGSGTQLSVL.

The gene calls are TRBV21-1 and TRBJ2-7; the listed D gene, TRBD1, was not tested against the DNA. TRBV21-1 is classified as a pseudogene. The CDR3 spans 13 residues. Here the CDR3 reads CASGGDRGYEQYF. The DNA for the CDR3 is TGTGCCAGCGGCGGGGACAGGGGGTACGAGCAGTACTTC.

Here the CDR3 reads CSVRNRGYEQYF. The CDR3 nucleotides read TGCAGCGTCCGGAACAGGGGTTACGAGCAGTACTTC. J is TRBJ2-5 and V is TRBV29-1; TRBD1 aligns across 7 bases. TRBJ2-7 explains the end of the DNA better; the J call may be wrong. The CDR3 loop spans 12 amino acids. Germline-derived CDR1 and CDR2 are SQVTM and ANQGSEA.

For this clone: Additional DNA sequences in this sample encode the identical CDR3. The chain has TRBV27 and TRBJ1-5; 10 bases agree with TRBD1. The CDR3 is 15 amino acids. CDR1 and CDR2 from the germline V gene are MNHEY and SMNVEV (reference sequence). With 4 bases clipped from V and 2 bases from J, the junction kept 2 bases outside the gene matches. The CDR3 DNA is TGTGCCAGCAGTTCGGGGACAGGGGGCAATCAGCCCCAGCATTTT. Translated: CASSSGTGGNQPQHF.

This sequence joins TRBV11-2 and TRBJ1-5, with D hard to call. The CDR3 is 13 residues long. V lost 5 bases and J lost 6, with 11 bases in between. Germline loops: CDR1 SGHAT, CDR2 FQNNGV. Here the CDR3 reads CASSPRSGQPQHF. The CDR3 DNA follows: TGTGCCAGCAGCCCGAGGTCGGGTCAGCCCCAGCATTTT. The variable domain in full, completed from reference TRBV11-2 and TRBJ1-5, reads EAGVAQSPRYKIIEKRQSVAFWCNPISGHATLYWYQQILGQGPKLLIQFQNNGVVDDSQLPKDRFSAERLKGVDSTLKIQPAKLEDSAVYLCASSPRSGQPQHFGDGTRLSIL.

The CDR3 spells CASSLPFLEEKLFF. As DNA, the CDR3 is TGTGCCAGCAGTTTGCCCTTCCTTGAGGAAAAACTGTTTTTT. The chain carries TRBV28 and TRBJ1-4; D call uncertain. The CDR3 spans 14 residues. Germline assignment: CDR1 MDHEN and CDR2 SYDVKM. V lost 3 bases and J 8 bases, leaving 13 bases between the germline ends.

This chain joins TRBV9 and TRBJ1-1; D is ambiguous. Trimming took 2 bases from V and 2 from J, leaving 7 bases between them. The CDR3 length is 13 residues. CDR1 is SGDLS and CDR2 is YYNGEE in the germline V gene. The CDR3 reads CASSVYDNTEAFF. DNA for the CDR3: TGTGCCAGCAGCGTTTATGATAACACTGAAGCTTTCTTT.

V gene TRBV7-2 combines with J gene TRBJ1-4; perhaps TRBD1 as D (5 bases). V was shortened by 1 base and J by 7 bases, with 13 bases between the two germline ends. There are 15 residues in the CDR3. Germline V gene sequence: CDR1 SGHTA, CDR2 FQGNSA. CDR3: CASSLVGGIREKLFF. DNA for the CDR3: TGTGCCAGCAGCTTAGTGGGGGGAATTCGTGAAAAACTGTTTTTT.

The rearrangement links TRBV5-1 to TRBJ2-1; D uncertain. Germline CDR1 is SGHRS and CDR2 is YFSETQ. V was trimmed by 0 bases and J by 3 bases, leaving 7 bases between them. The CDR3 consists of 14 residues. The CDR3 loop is CASSLVAGYNEQFF. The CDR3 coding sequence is TGCGCCAGCAGCTTGGTGGCAGGCTACAATGAGCAGTTCTTC.